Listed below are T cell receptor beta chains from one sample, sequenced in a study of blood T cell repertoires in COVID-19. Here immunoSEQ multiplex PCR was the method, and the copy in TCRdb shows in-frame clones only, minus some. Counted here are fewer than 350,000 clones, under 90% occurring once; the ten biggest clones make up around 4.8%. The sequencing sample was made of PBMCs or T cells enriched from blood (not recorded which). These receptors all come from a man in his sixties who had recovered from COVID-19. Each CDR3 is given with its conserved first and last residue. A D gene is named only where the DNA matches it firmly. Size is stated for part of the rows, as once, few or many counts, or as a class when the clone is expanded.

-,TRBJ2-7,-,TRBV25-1,TGTGCCAGCAGTTGGGGGACAACCTACGAGCAGTACTTC,CASSWGTTYEQYF
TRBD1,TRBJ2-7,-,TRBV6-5,TGTGCCAGCAGTTCCGACAGGGACCCCTCCTACGAGCAGTACTTC,CASSSDRDPSYEQYF
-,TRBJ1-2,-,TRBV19,TGTGCCAGTAGTCTTACACGGGGTAGCTATGGCTACACCTTC,CASSLTRGSYGYTF
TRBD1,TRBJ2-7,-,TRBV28,TGTGCCAGCAGCCTAACAGGGGGCTCTGCCGGGCAGTACTTC,CASSLTGGSAGQYF
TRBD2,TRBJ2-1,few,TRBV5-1,TGCGCCAGCAGCCTGACTAGCGGGAGACCCTACAATGAGCAGTTCTTC,CASSLTSGRPYNEQFF
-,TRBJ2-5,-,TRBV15,TGTGCCACCAGCAGAGGTTCGACAAGCCAAGAGACCCAGTACTTC,CATSRGSTSQETQYF
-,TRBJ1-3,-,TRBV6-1,TGTGCCAGCAGTGAAGAGCAGGGGAGCACCATATATTTT,CASSEEQGSTIYF
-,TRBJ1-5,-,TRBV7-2,TGTGCCAGCAGCCAGGCTCGTGGTCAGCCCCAGCATTTT,CASSQARGQPQHF
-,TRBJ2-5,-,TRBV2,TGTGCCAGCAGTGAATCAGGCCAAGAGACCCAGTACTTC,CASSESGQETQYF
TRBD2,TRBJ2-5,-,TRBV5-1,TGCGCCAGCAGCTTAGGGACTAGCGGACAAGAGACCCAGTACTTC,CASSLGTSGQETQYF
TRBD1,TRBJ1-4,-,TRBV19,TGTGCCAGTAGTGTTGGGACAGTTGCAACTAATGAAAAACTGTTTTTT,CASSVGTVATNEKLFF
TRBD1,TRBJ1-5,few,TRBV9,TGTGCCAGCAGCACTCAGGGGGATAGCAATCAGCCCCAGCATTTT,CASSTQGDSNQPQHF
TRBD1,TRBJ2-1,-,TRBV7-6,TGTGCCAGCAGCTTATCACAGGGGACCTACAATGAGCAGTTCTTC,CASSLSQGTYNEQFF
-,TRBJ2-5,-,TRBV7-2,TGTGCCAGCAGCTTAGCTACGGGAATTGGGGAGACCCAGTACTTC,CASSLATGIGETQYF
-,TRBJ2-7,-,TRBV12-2,TGTGCAAGTCGCCCAAGTCCGGGACTAGCGGGACCCCGAAACTCCTACGAGCAGTACTTC,CASRPSPGLAGPRNSYEQYF
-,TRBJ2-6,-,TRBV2,TGTGCCAGCAGTGGGGACTCTACCAACGTCCTGACTTTC,CASSGDSTNVLTF
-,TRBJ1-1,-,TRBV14,TGTGCCAGCAGCCAAGGCGGGCGGGGTTTTGGGACTGAAGCTTTCTTT,CASSQGGRGFGTEAFF
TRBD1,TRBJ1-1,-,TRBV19,TGTGCCAGTAGTACCGGACAGGGCACTAACACTGAAGCTTTCTTT,CASSTGQGTNTEAFF